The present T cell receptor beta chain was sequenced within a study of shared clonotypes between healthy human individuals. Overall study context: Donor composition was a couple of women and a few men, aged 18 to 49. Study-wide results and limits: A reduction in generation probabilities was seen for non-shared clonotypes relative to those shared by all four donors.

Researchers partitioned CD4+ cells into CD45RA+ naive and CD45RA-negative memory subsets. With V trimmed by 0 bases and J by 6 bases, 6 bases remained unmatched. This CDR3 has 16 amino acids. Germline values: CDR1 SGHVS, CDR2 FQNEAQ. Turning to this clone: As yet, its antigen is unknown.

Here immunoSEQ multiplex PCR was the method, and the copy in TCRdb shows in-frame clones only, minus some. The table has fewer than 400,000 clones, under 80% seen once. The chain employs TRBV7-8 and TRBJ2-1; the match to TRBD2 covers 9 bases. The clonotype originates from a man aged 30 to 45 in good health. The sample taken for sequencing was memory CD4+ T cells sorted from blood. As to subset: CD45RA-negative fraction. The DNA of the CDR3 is TGTGCCAGCAGCTTAGCTGGGACTAGCTATGCCAATGAGCAGTTCTTC. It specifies CASSLAGTSYANEQFF.